These 19 T cell receptor beta chains came from one sample sequenced in a study of control samples from healthy donors and cancer patients. The method was immunoSEQ multiplex PCR; TCRdb's version includes in-frame clones alone and lacks a portion of them. There are 85,000 to 95,000 clones in the sample; about 89% occur only once, and around 0.9% lies in the top ten. The sample taken for sequencing was blood. The receptors originated from a woman in her twenties or thirties in good health.

The CDR3 coding sequence is TGTGCCAGCAGCTTAGGTGGGAGAACTGAAGCTTTCTTT. As protein: CASSLGGRTEAFF. This rearrangement joins TRBV7-2 to TRBJ1-1, with D hard to call. The germline V gene has CDR1 SGHTA and CDR2 FQGNSA. The CDR3 spans 13 residues. With 1 base removed from V and 5 bases from J, the gap between germline ends came to 8 bases.

J is TRBJ1-5 and V is TRBV27; D not certain. Deletions cut 8 bases from V and 5 bases from J, with 7 bases between. Germline loops: CDR1 MNHEY, CDR2 SMNVEV (reference sequence). This CDR3 is built from 11 residues. The chain's CDR3 is CASGEYQPQHF. The CDR3 nucleotides are TGTGCCAGCGGGGAATATCAGCCCCAGCATTTT.

This chain joins TRBV10-3 and TRBJ2-7, with 7 nucleotides matching TRBD1. The CDR3 is made up of 14 amino acids. Germline loops: CDR1 ENHRY, CDR2 SYGVKD. V lost 7 bases and J lost 0; bases outside the gene matches: 6. CDR3 amino acids: CAIKAAGGSYEQYF. CDR3 DNA: TGTGCCATCAAAGCGGCAGGGGGCTCCTACGAGCAGTACTTC.

J is TRBJ1-5 and V is TRBV6-5; maybe TRBD1 (6 bases). The CDR3 is 14 residues long. The V and J ends lost 7 bases and 1 base respectively, with 11 bases between them. Looked up from germline, CDR1 is MNHEY and CDR2 is SVGAGI. The CDR3 spells CASTATGSNQPQHF. CDR3 coding DNA: TGTGCCAGCACTGCGACAGGAAGCAATCAGCCCCAGCATTTT.

The chain links TRBV3-1 (or the pseudogene TRBV3-2) to TRBJ1-4; D perhaps matches TRBD1 (5 bases). V was trimmed by 6 bases and J by 11 bases, leaving 22 bases between them. The CDR3 length is 15 residues. Per germline, CDR1 LGHDT and CDR2 YNNKEL (reference sequence). The CDR3 sequence: CASSGSGLGIEKLFF. The DNA of the CDR3 is TGTGCCAGCAGTGGTTCAGGGTTGGGAATCGAGAAACTGTTTTTT.

The chain combines TRBV5-6 with TRBJ2-7, with D unresolved. The V gene lost 0 bases and the J gene lost 3 bases, with 7 bases spanning the gap. Germline V gene data show CDR1 as SGHDT and CDR2 as YYEEEE. The CDR3 has 13 residues. The CDR3 sequence: CASSLASIYEQYF. The CDR3 nucleotides are TGTGCCAGCAGCTTGGCCAGTATCTACGAGCAGTACTTC.

The chain carries TRBV7-8 and TRBJ2-7, with a weak D call TRBD1 (5 bases). CDR1 SGHVS and CDR2 FQNEAQ come from the germline V gene. V was shortened by 2 bases and J by 5 bases, with 16 bases between the two germline ends. The CDR3 covers 15 residues. The CDR3 DNA sequence: TGTGCCAGCAGCTTAAATGGCCAGGGTAGCAACGAGCAGTACTTC. Its protein product is CASSLNGQGSNEQYF.

This clone was counted once. The J gene is TRBJ1-6, the V gene TRBV18; D is uncertain. Trimming took off 3 bases at V and 9 bases at J, with 12 bases between the two ends. The CDR3 covers 14 residues. Per the germline V gene, CDR1 is KGHSH and CDR2 is LQKENI. Here the CDR3 DNA reads TGTGCCAGCTCACCCAACGTGGGGAGTTCACCCCTCCACTTT. Its translation: CASSPNVGSSPLHF.

The chain recombines TRBV30 with TRBJ2-5; D may be TRBD1 or TRBD2 (5 bases each). V lost 5 bases and J lost 5, with 21 bases in between. This CDR3 comprises 15 residues. Germline V CDR1 and CDR2: GTSNPN, SVGIG (reference sequence). Here the CDR3 reads CAWGKTGLREETQYF. The CDR3 bases are TGTGCCTGGGGGAAAACAGGCCTCAGGGAGGAGACCCAGTACTTC.

This chain links TRBV7-9 with TRBJ1-1; unclear D gene. There are 14 residues in the CDR3. CDR1 SEHNR and CDR2 FQNEAQ come from the germline V gene (reference sequence). V dropped 1 base and J dropped 1 base, with 7 bases sitting between them. The DNA for the CDR3 is TGTGCCAGCAGCTTAGAGACGGGGAACACTGAAGCTTTCTTT. This codes for CASSLETGNTEAFF.

This clone appeared once. The chain combines TRBV5-5 with TRBJ1-4, with 9 bases fitting TRBD1. Germline V lookup: CDR1 SGHKS, CDR2 YYEKEE (reference sequence). The V and J ends lost 5 bases and 6 bases, in that order; junction bases with no gene match: 5. The CDR3 length is 14 residues. CDR3 sequence reads: CASRGGQGYEKLFF. The CDR3 bases are TGTGCCAGCAGGGGGGGACAGGGTTATGAAAAACTGTTTTTT.

The chain uses TRBV4-2 and TRBJ1-5; D not certain. Trimming took 0 bases from V and 4 from J, leaving 13 bases between them. This CDR3 region has 16 residues. The germline CDR1 and CDR2 sequences are LGHNA and YNFKEQ. CDR3 sequence: CASSQDIVAGNQPQHF. CDR3 coding DNA: TGTGCCAGCAGCCAAGATATAGTGGCGGGAAATCAGCCCCAGCATTTT.

The chain is built from TRBV28 and TRBJ1-4, with TRBD1 as a possible D gene (6 bases). The CDR3 runs 15 residues. Trimming removed 5 bases at V and 4 bases at J, with 14 bases between. Per the germline V gene, CDR1 is MDHEN and CDR2 is SYDVKM. The CDR3 DNA follows: TGTGCCAGCAGTCCCCGTGGACAGTTTAATGAAAAACTGTTTTTT. It specifies CASSPRGQFNEKLFF.

V gene TRBV6-5 combines with J gene TRBJ1-5; D gene unclear. Germline V lookup: CDR1 MNHEY, CDR2 SVGAGI. Trimming left V 2 bases short and J 1 base short, with 6 bases between. CDR3 length: 14 residues. CDR3: CASSYGGSNQPQHF. DNA for the CDR3: TGTGCCAGCAGTTACGGAGGGAGCAATCAGCCCCAGCATTTT.

The chain carries TRBV19 and TRBJ1-6; TRBD1 might be the D (5 bases). There are 15 residues in the CDR3. From germline, CDR1 is LNHDA and CDR2 SQIVND (reference sequence). V was pared by 5 bases and J by 9 bases, with 17 bases between. For the CDR3, the DNA is TGTGCCAGTAGTTCCGGACAAAGCTCCGCTTCACCCCTCCACTTT. It encodes CASSSGQSSASPLHF.

The chain couples TRBV5-1 to TRBJ2-1; D is uncertain. Trimming removed 4 bases from V and 7 bases from J, with 24 bases in between. The CDR3 is 17 residues long. Germline V gives CDR1 SGHRS, CDR2 YFSETQ. CDR3 sequence (DNA): TGCGCCAGCAGCCTATTTAGACCCTTAAACACATTAAATGAGCAGTTCTTC. Translated, it gives CASSLFRPLNTLNEQFF.

In DNA form, the CDR3 reads TGTGCCAGCCGACTTGGGCGGACCATCAATGAGCAGTTCTTC. Amino acid sequence: CASRLGRTINEQFF. V is TRBV27 and J is TRBJ2-1; no definite D call. Trimming took 8 bases from V and 6 from J, leaving 17 bases between them. This CDR3 contains 14 residues. Germline V lookup: CDR1 MNHEY, CDR2 SMNVEV (reference sequence).

The V call is TRBV27, the J call TRBJ2-1; D not certain. The germline V and J ends were trimmed by 8 bases and 4 bases, with 9 bases remaining between them. Per germline, CDR1 MNHEY and CDR2 SMNVEV (reference sequence). The CDR3 is 12 residues long. This CDR3 is CASSSAYNEQFF. In DNA, the CDR3 is TGTGCCAGCTCCAGCGCTTACAATGAGCAGTTCTTC.

The chain couples TRBV11-2 to TRBJ2-7; 9 nucleotides line up with TRBD2. With V trimmed by 2 bases and J by 0 bases, 5 bases remained unmatched. Germline V lookup: CDR1 SGHAT, CDR2 FQNNGV. This CDR3 has 16 amino acids. CDR3 sequence: CASSLRGLASSYEQYF. CDR3 sequence (DNA): TGTGCCAGCAGCTTAAGGGGACTAGCCAGCTCCTACGAGCAGTACTTC.